This T cell receptor (beta chain) was observed in a study of T cell responses to AZD1222 COVID-19 vaccine. The CDR3 has 14 amino acids. Trimming removed 7 bases from V and 4 bases from J, with 17 bases in between. Germline V gene sequence: CDR1 MNHNY, CDR2 SVGAGI (reference sequence). Profiled with immunoSEQ multiplex PCR; TCRdb holds only in-frame clones, not every one. The sample consists of about 120,000 clones, just over 90% of them appearing once. Study-wide results and limits: Reports indicate that nearly half of spike-specific TCRs are directed at unmutated variant regions. Repertoire sampling was restricted to post-peak T cell response timepoints. Baseline testing showed seropositivity in only a handful of AZD1222 recipients. Among vaccine-associated CD4 TCRs, coverage spanned spike, with dominance at 160-218 and 743-854.

In regard to this clone: What it binds is unknown.

The sequencing here drew on peripheral blood, taken 28 days after the second AZD1222 dose. V gene TRBV6-6 combines with J gene TRBJ2-7; weak D call: TRBD1 (7 bases). The clonotype was recovered from an adult who received the AZD1222 COVID-19 vaccine. CDR3 nucleotides: TGTGCCAGCACCGTAGCGGAGACAGGGTACGAGCAGTACTTC. Translation gives CASTVAETGYEQYF.